This TCR beta chain was sequenced for a study of CD8 T cells in ankylosing spondylitis. General study points: According to the report, clones linked to the disease were significantly enriched in matched synovial fluid samples taken from ankylosing spondylitis patients. Seemingly characteristic of ankylosing spondylitis blood was a TCR beta motif consisting of under ten highly homologous variants.

This clonotype was observed a handful of times. Its antigen is not identified. V lost 5 bases to trimming and J lost 3 bases, with 14 bases between them. This CDR3 contains 15 residues. Quantitative 5'-RACE with molecular barcodes produced the TCR beta libraries. TCRdb re-derived calls from the 5' RACE reads in MiXCR, one entry per CDR3 protein. In the table there are about 700,000 distinct CDR3 sequences, under 20% of which are singletons. The chain has TRBV12-3 or TRBV12-4 and TRBJ1-5; unclear D gene. Sequencing input: blood, either unsorted or a sorted T cell fraction (not recorded which). The sequence came from a male donor with ankylosing spondylitis. This chain's CDR3 is CASSGRLVANQPQHF. Here the CDR3 DNA reads TGTGCCAGCAGTGGACGACTTGTAGCCAATCAGCCCCAGCATTTT.